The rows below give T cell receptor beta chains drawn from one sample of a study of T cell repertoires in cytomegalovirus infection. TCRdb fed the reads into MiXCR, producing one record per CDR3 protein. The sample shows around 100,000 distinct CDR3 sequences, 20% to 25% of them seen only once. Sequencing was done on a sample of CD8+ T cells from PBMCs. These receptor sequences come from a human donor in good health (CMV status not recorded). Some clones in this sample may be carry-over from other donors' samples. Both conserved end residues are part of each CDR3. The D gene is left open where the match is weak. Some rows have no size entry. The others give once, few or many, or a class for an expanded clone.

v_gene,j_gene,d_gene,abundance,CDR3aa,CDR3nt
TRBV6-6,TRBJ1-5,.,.,CASSYSRQSIDSNQPQHF,TGTGCCAGCAGTTACTCTAGACAGAGCATCGATAGCAATCAGCCCCAGCATTTT
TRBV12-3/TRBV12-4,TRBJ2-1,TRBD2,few,CASSLAGGVDEQFF,TGTGCCAGCAGTCTAGCGGGGGGGGTGGATGAGCAGTTCTTC
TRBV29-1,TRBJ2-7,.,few,CSAHILGTPPYEQYF,TGCAGCGCACATATTTTGGGGACGCCACCCTACGAGCAGTACTTC
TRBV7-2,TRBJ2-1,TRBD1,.,CASSRDSHVSYNEQFF,TGTGCCAGCAGCAGGGACAGCCATGTCTCCTACAATGAGCAGTTCTTC
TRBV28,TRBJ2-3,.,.,CASSLSEGARNTQYF,TGTGCCAGCAGTTTATCGGAGGGGGCGCGAAATACGCAGTATTTT
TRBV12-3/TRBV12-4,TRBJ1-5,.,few,CAPSGPSNQPQHF,TGTGCCCCCTCCGGGCCAAGCAATCAGCCCCAGCATTTT
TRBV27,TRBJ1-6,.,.,CASGISSYNSPLHF,TGTGCCAGTGGGATAAGCTCCTATAATTCACCCCTCCACTTT
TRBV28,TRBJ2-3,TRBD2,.,CASTLGGGTDTQYF,TGTGCCAGCACCCTCGGGGGGGGCACAGATACGCAGTATTTT
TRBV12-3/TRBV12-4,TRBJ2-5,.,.,CASREGLQETQYF,TGTGCCAGCAGGGAGGGGCTACAAGAGACCCAGTACTTC
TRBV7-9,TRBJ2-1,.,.,CACRASSSYNEQFF,TGTGCCTGCAGGGCTTCAAGCTCCTACAATGAGCAGTTCTTC
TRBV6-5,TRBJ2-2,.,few,CASSYGGWEDTGELFF,TGTGCCAGCAGTTACGGGGGCTGGGAGGACACCGGGGAGCTGTTTTTT
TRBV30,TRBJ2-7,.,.,CAWSVSPYEQYF,TGTGCCTGGAGTGTAAGCCCCTACGAGCAGTACTTC
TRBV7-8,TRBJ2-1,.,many,CASSPGAASSYNEQFF,TGTGCCAGCAGCCCAGGTGCCGCGAGCTCCTACAATGAGCAGTTCTTC
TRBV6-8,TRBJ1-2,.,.,CASSGSGLRGYTF,TGTGCCAGCAGTGGCTCGGGACTTCGGGGCTACACCTTC
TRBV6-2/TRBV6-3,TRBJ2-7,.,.,CASSYHLDGFDSYEQYF,TGTGCCAGCAGTTACCATCTGGACGGATTTGATTCCTACGAGCAGTACTTC
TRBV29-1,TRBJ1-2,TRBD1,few,CSVPGTGANYGYTF,TGCAGCGTACCCGGGACAGGCGCCAACTATGGCTACACCTTC
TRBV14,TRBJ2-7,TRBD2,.,CASSPRTSGGAYEQYF,TGTGCCAGCAGCCCAAGGACTAGCGGGGGGGCCTACGAGCAGTACTTC
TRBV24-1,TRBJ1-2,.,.,CATSGRGAGYGYTF,TGTGCCACCAGTGGTCGGGGCGCAGGCTATGGCTACACCTTC
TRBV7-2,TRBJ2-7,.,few,CASSLVDAGEQYF,TGTGCCAGCAGCTTAGTAGACGCCGGGGAGCAGTACTTC
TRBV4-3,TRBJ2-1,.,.,CASSPTRMGNEQFF,TGCGCCAGCAGCCCCACTCGGATGGGGAATGAGCAGTTCTTC
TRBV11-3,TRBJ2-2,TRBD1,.,CASSWRTGLNTGELFF,TGTGCCAGCAGCTGGAGGACAGGGTTGAACACCGGGGAGCTGTTTTTT
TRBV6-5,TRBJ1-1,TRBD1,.,CASSLQGRNTEAFF,TGTGCCAGCAGTCTACAGGGGAGGAACACTGAAGCTTTCTTT
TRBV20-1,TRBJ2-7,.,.,CSAAIQGSYEQYF,TGCAGTGCGGCGATACAGGGCTCCTACGAGCAGTACTTC
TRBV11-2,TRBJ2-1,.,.,CASSSYNNEQFF,TGTGCCAGCAGCTCTTACAACAATGAGCAGTTCTTC
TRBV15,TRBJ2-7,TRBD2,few,CATSPVGREGHGEQYF,TGTGCCACCAGCCCCGTTGGGCGGGAGGGCCACGGCGAGCAGTACTTC
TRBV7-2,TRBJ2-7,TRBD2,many,CASSPPGLAGLYEQYF,TGTGCCAGCAGTCCCCCGGGACTAGCGGGGTTATACGAGCAGTACTTC
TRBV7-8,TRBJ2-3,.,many,CASSLASLGPTDTQYF,TGTGCCAGCAGCTTAGCTAGTCTGGGACCCACAGATACGCAGTATTTT
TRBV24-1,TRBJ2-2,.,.,CATSRGPGELFF,TGTGCCACCTCTCGGGGGCCCGGGGAGCTGTTTTTT
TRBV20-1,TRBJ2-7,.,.,CSARDPISYEQYF,TGCAGTGCTAGAGACCCGATCTCCTACGAGCAGTACTTC
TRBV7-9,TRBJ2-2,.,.,CASSHTLPNTGELFF,TGTGCCAGCAGCCATACTTTACCCAACACCGGGGAGCTGTTTTTT
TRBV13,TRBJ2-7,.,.,CASSFGHHEQYF,TGTGCCAGCAGCTTTGGACACCACGAGCAGTACTTC
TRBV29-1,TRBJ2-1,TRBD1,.,CSVDPGQGLNEQFF,TGCAGCGTTGACCCGGGACAGGGTTTAAATGAGCAGTTCTTC
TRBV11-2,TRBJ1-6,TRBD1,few,CASSPYRDSNSPLHF,TGTGCCAGCAGCCCCTACCGGGACAGCAATTCACCCCTCCACTTT
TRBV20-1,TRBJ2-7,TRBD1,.,CSARERDSSYEQYF,TGCAGTGCTAGGGAACGGGACAGCTCCTACGAGCAGTACTTC
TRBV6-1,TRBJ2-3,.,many,CASSERLATDTQYF,TGTGCCAGCAGTGAACGGCTAGCCACAGATACGCAGTATTTT
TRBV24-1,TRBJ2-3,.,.,CATSGEPCRERTDTQYF,TGTGCCACCAGTGGCGAGCCGTGCCGGGAGCGCACAGATACGCAGTATTTT
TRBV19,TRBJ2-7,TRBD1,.,CASNDRVGSYEQYF,TGTGCCAGTAACGACAGGGTGGGCTCCTACGAGCAGTACTTC
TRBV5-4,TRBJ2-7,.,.,CASSSSGWIYEQYF,TGTGCCAGCAGTTCCTCAGGGTGGATTTACGAGCAGTACTTC
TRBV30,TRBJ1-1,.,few,CAWRPSDTDSGEAFF,TGTGCCTGGAGACCCTCGGACACAGACTCTGGTGAAGCTTTCTTT
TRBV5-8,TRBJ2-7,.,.,CASQEIPAADEQYF,TGTGCCAGTCAAGAGATCCCGGCGGCGGACGAGCAGTACTTC
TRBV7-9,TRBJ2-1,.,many,CASSPGRNNEQFF,TGTGCCAGCAGCCCAGGGAGAAACAATGAGCAGTTCTTC
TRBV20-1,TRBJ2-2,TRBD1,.,CSARLPGQVNTGELFF,TGCAGTGCTAGGCTCCCGGGACAGGTGAACACCGGGGAGCTGTTTTTT
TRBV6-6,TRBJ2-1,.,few,CASSYTDGGQFF,TGTGCCAGCAGTTACACGGACGGTGGACAGTTCTTC
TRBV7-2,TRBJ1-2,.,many,CASEGGRIEANYGYTF,TGTGCCAGCGAGGGGGGGCGAATTGAGGCTAACTATGGCTACACCTTC
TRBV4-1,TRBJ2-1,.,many,CASSHEPNNNEQFF,TGCGCCAGCAGCCACGAACCGAATAACAATGAGCAGTTCTTC
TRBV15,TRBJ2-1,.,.,CATSRFDEQFF,TGTGCCACCAGCAGATTCGATGAGCAGTTCTTC
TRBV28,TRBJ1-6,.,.,CASSIQRLNSPLHF,TGTGCCAGCAGTATACAGAGACTAAATTCACCCCTCCACTTT
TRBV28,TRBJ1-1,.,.,CASSLDRLEAFF,TGTGCCAGCAGTTTAGACAGGCTTGAAGCTTTCTTT
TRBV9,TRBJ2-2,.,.,CASSVGRTLQRGELFF,TGTGCCAGCAGCGTAGGAAGGACCCTTCAACGAGGGGAGCTGTTTTTT
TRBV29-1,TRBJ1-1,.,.,CSVEDSQGNTEAFF,TGCAGCGTTGAAGATTCCCAGGGAAACACTGAAGCTTTCTTT
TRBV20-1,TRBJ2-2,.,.,CSARDVKANTGELFF,TGCAGTGCTAGAGATGTGAAGGCTAACACCGGGGAGCTGTTTTTT
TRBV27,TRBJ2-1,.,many,CASSRYNEQFF,TGTGCCAGCAGTCGATACAATGAGCAGTTCTTC
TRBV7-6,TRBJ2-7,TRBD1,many,CASRDGRTGLSYEQYF,TGTGCCAGCAGGGACGGACGGACAGGTCTCTCCTACGAGCAGTACTTC